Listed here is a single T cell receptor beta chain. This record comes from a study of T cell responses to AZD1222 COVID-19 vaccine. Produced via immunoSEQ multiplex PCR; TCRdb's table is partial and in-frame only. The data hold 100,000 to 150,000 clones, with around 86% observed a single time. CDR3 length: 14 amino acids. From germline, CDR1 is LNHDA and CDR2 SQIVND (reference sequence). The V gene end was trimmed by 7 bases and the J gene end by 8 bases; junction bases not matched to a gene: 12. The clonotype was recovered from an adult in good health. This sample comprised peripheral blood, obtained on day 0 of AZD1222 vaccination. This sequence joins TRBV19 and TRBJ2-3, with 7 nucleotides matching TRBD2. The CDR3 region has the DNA TGTGCCAGTATGGCGGGAGCGGGCCTTGGTACGCAGTATTTT. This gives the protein CASMAGAGLGTQYF.